This T cell receptor beta chain was captured by sequencing in a study of shared T cell receptors in the human thymus. Generated by immunoSEQ multiplex PCR, the TCRdb table keeps only in-frame clones and is missing some. The sample includes hundreds of thousands of clones, roughly 90% of them seen just once. Germline V gene sequence: CDR1 MNHNY, CDR2 SVGAGI (reference sequence). Trimming cost V 5 bases and J 7 bases; bases outside gene matches: 10. CDR3 length: 15 residues. This same sample was also taken into another study, of human thymus T cells. Per that study: Resected material from corrective heart surgery provided the thymus tissue analysed. V and J genes seemed to be used with bias in thymic and blood repertoires.

The receptor was isolated from a boy under two years old with a congenital heart defect. This chain uses TRBV6-6 with TRBJ2-7; 11 positions agree with TRBD2. Sample: thymocytes. The CDR3 sequence: CASSPSGRRAREQYF. DNA for the CDR3: TGTGCCAGCAGTCCTAGCGGGAGGAGGGCTAGGGAGCAGTACTTC.